These T cell receptor beta chains were read from a single sample in a study of spatial heterogeneity in lung cancer. TCRdb re-derived calls from the 5' RACE reads in MiXCR, one entry per CDR3 protein. The repertoire holds about 11,000 distinct CDR3 sequences, with more than 9.5% as singletons. This sample comprised lung tumor tissue, obtained at surgery. The receptors were sampled from a male donor with early-stage non-small cell lung cancer. Each CDR3 is given with its conserved first and last residue. D genes are given only for firm matches. Expanded clones are given a class, and other clones once, few, many or no size at all.

V	D	size	J	CDR3	DNA
TRBV2	.	.	TRBJ1-1	CASLNTEAFF	TGTGCCAGCCTGAACACTGAAGCTTTCTTT
TRBV11-2	.	many	TRBJ1-2	CASTLSDRSPYGYTF	TGTGCCAGCACCTTAAGCGACAGGAGCCCCTATGGCTACACCTTC
TRBV7-9	.	few	TRBJ2-3	CASSPRLNTDTQYF	TGTGCCAGCAGCCCAAGACTGAACACAGATACGCAGTATTTT
TRBV7-2	TRBD1	many	TRBJ2-1	CASSSYRGSYNEQFF	TGTGCCAGCAGCTCTTACAGGGGTTCCTACAATGAGCAGTTCTTC
TRBV6-1	.	.	TRBJ1-6	CASSVGYSPLHF	TGTGCCAGCAGTGTAGGTTATTCACCCCTCCACTTT
TRBV28	.	.	TRBJ1-2	CATSGTTYGYTF	TGTGCCACCTCCGGGACAACATATGGCTACACCTTC
TRBV12-3/TRBV12-4	TRBD1	once	TRBJ1-5	CASSRGRGLNQPQHF	TGTGCCAGCAGTAGGGGCAGGGGGCTAAACCAGCCCCAGCATTTT
TRBV4-3	.	few	TRBJ2-1	CASSSRIYNEQFF	TGCGCCAGCAGCTCCCGGATCTACAATGAGCAGTTCTTC
TRBV28	.	many	TRBJ1-2	CASSPGGIPGEGYTF	TGTGCCAGCAGCCCTGGCGGTATCCCGGGGGAAGGCTACACCTTC
TRBV7-2	.	.	TRBJ1-2	CASSFFQQGYTF	TGTGCCAGCAGCTTTTTCCAACAGGGCTACACCTTC
TRBV4-2	.	few	TRBJ2-7	CASSQDYVKKQYF	TGTGCCAGCAGCCAAGATTATGTAAAAAAGCAGTACTTC
TRBV11-3	TRBD1	many	TRBJ2-2	CASSPGTETGELFF	TGTGCCAGCAGCCCCGGGACAGAGACCGGGGAGCTGTTTTTT
TRBV5-1	.	many	TRBJ1-1	CASIGRLGTEAFF	TGCGCCAGCATAGGACGGCTGGGGACTGAAGCTTTCTTT
TRBV6-6	.	.	TRBJ2-7	CASSYSWGTSYEQYF	TGTGCCAGCAGTTACTCGTGGGGAACATCCTACGAGCAGTACTTC
TRBV7-6	.	medium-sized	TRBJ1-4	CASSLVGATNEKLFF	TGTGCCAGCAGCTTAGTGGGGGCCACTAATGAAAAACTGTTTTTT
TRBV12-3/TRBV12-4	.	.	TRBJ2-7	CASSLTARGEQYF	TGTGCCAGCAGTCTAACGGCTAGGGGCGAGCAGTACTTC
TRBV5-1	.	few	TRBJ1-6	CASSLYSGHRNSPLHF	TGCGCCAGCAGCTTGTATAGTGGACATAGGAATTCACCCCTCCACTTT
TRBV29-1	.	few	TRBJ2-7	CSVIRGPYEQYF	TGCAGCGTTATAAGGGGCCCCTACGAGCAGTACTTC
TRBV7-9	.	many	TRBJ1-6	CASSLGSRFYNSPLHF	TGTGCCAGCAGCCTGGGATCTCGCTTCTATAATTCACCCCTCCACTTT
TRBV29-1	TRBD1	many	TRBJ2-1	CSVEDKGQFYNEQFF	TGCAGCGTTGAAGATAAGGGACAGTTCTACAATGAGCAGTTCTTC
TRBV4-1	TRBD1	.	TRBJ2-1	CASSQDAGQAFGEQFF	TGCGCCAGCAGCCAAGACGCGGGACAGGCCTTCGGGGAGCAGTTCTTC
TRBV6-1	TRBD1	.	TRBJ2-4	CASSTGTGGGKNIQYF	TGTGCCAGCAGCACCGGGACAGGGGGCGGCAAAAACATTCAGTACTTC
TRBV7-6	.	medium-sized	TRBJ2-5	CASSLNRGETQYF	TGTGCCAGCAGCTTAAATCGGGGGGAGACCCAGTACTTC
TRBV20-1	TRBD1	many	TRBJ1-1	CSARDPAGGADTEAFF	TGCAGTGCTAGAGATCCTGCAGGGGGCGCGGACACTGAAGCTTTCTTT
TRBV2	.	many	TRBJ2-7	CASTTSGHGYEQYF	TGTGCCAGCACGACTTCGGGACACGGATACGAGCAGTACTTC
TRBV30	.	few	TRBJ2-2	CAWSRQSTGELFF	TGTGCCTGGAGTCGACAGTCCACCGGGGAGCTGTTTTTT
TRBV5-1	.	many	TRBJ2-5	CASSLVAPEGETQYF	TGCGCCAGCAGCTTGGTGGCCCCCGAGGGGGAGACCCAGTACTTC
TRBV6-2/TRBV6-3	.	few	TRBJ2-1	CASNYLTGSYNEQFF	TGTGCCAGCAACTACCTTACAGGGAGTTACAATGAGCAGTTCTTC
TRBV11-3	TRBD1	many	TRBJ2-1	CASSLGTGGDEQFF	TGTGCCAGCAGCTTGGGGACAGGGGGTGATGAGCAGTTCTTC
TRBV5-1	.	few	TRBJ1-5	CASSLGGEEVNQPQHF	TGCGCCAGCAGCTTGGGAGGGGAAGAGGTGAATCAGCCCCAGCATTTT
TRBV4-2	TRBD1	many	TRBJ2-7	CASSQVAGDSSYEQYF	TGTGCCAGCAGCCAAGTCGCCGGGGACAGCTCCTACGAGCAGTACTTC
TRBV4-3	TRBD2	.	TRBJ2-3	CASSQEWLAGISISTDTQYF	TGCGCCAGCAGCCAAGAGTGGCTAGCGGGGATTTCAATCAGCACAGATACGCAGTATTTT
TRBV27	.	many	TRBJ2-7	CASSLLGQLGRSEQYF	TGTGCCAGCAGTTTATTGGGACAGTTGGGGAGGTCCGAGCAGTACTTC
TRBV7-6	.	few	TRBJ1-1	CASSLSRGNTEAFF	TGTGCCAGCAGCTTAAGCAGGGGGAACACTGAAGCTTTCTTT
TRBV3-1	TRBD1	many	TRBJ1-1	CASSQDLQGVRTEAFF	TGTGCCAGCAGCCAAGATCTACAGGGGGTGCGTACTGAAGCTTTCTTT
TRBV6-5	TRBD1	.	TRBJ1-5	CASRYRGSNQPQHF	TGTGCCAGCAGGTACAGGGGTAGCAATCAGCCCCAGCATTTT
TRBV18	.	many	TRBJ2-3	CASSLSSQGDTQYF	TGTGCCAGCTCACTCTCTTCACAGGGCGATACGCAGTATTTT
TRBV4-3	.	many	TRBJ1-5	CASSQGSQLGQPQHF	TGCGCCAGCAGCCAGGGGAGCCAATTAGGTCAGCCCCAGCATTTT
TRBV6-1	.	.	TRBJ1-1	CASSDFGNTLEAFF	TGTGCCAGCAGTGACTTCGGCAATACGCTTGAAGCTTTCTTT
TRBV20-1	TRBD1	few	TRBJ2-5	CSARLGTVRETQYF	TGCAGTGCTAGACTTGGGACAGTCAGAGAGACCCAGTACTTC
TRBV6-1	TRBD1	many	TRBJ2-1	CASSERAGGTYNEQFF	TGTGCCAGCAGTGAACGTGCAGGGGGCACCTACAATGAGCAGTTCTTC
TRBV7-9	.	many	TRBJ1-3	CASSSPGPLSGNTIYF	TGTGCCAGCAGCTCCCCCGGGCCACTCTCTGGAAACACCATATATTTT
TRBV4-1	TRBD1	.	TRBJ1-5	CASSQGSGGATGNQPQHF	TGCGCCAGCAGCCAAGGCTCAGGGGGCGCGACGGGCAATCAGCCCCAGCATTTT
TRBV20-1	.	few	TRBJ2-1	CSARDPQGSSYNEQFF	TGCAGTGCTAGAGATCCCCAGGGGAGCTCCTACAATGAGCAGTTCTTC
TRBV6-5	TRBD1	few	TRBJ1-1	CASRNPGQGKSFF	TGTGCCAGCAGAAATCCGGGACAGGGGAAATCTTTCTTT
TRBV7-6	TRBD1	medium-sized	TRBJ2-3	CASSPRTGYTDTQYF	TGTGCCAGCAGCCCTAGGACAGGCTACACAGATACGCAGTATTTT
TRBV20-1	.	few	TRBJ2-1	CSARETFSPNEQFF	TGCAGTGCTAGAGAGACCTTCTCTCCCAATGAGCAGTTCTTC
TRBV20-1	.	few	TRBJ1-2	CSAPGGNGYTF	TGCAGTGCTCCTGGGGGCAATGGCTACACCTTC
TRBV6-6	.	.	TRBJ1-5	CASSYSRVNQPQHF	TGTGCCAGCAGTTACTCAAGGGTCAATCAGCCCCAGCATTTT